The clone carrying this T cell receptor beta chain came up once. Its antigen is unidentified. This CDR3 is also generated by other DNA sequences in the sample. Method: immunoSEQ multiplex PCR; TCRdb's copy keeps in-frame clones and lacks some. The table lists 57,000 or so clones, around 91% of them singletons. The germline V and J ends were trimmed by 4 bases and 2 bases, with 14 bases remaining between them. This CDR3 region has 15 residues. Germline loops: CDR1 SEHNR, CDR2 FQNEAQ (reference sequence). This sample is part of a study of OX40 agonist ivuxolimab in advanced cancers. Study-wide context: Among those treated, three patients had partial responses, one with hepatocellular carcinoma and two with cutaneous melanoma.

Study results and limitations: Clonal expansion was seen in CD4+ and CD8+ blood T cells by week 6 at 0.1 to 3.0 mg/kg. The mean number of expanded clones was higher in CD8+ T cells than in CD4+.

This material consisted of CD4+ or CD8+ T cells sorted from blood, taken in a trial of the OX40 agonist ivuxolimab. The rearrangement uses TRBV7-9 and TRBJ1-1; D is unresolved. The source of this sequence is an adult with an advanced solid tumor such as melanoma, head and neck, liver or kidney cancer. CDR3 sequence reads: CASSSPGKDNTEAFF. For the CDR3, the DNA is TGTGCCAGCAGCTCCCCCGGCAAGGACAACACTGAAGCTTTCTTT.